This TCR beta chain was identified in a study of blood T cell repertoires in COVID-19. At the level of the study: Acute and convalescent COVID-19 specimens originated in the United States, Italy and Spain. Sources were T cells, B-cell-depleted T cells, or PBMCs; the material itself was cDNA or gDNA.

In the authors' workflow: Cell counts per sample came from amplifying reference gene primers. TCRdb's copy holds only in-frame clones and misses some; the assay was immunoSEQ multiplex PCR. V and J calls and clone size are as listed in that table; D and trimming were resolved from the DNA. Among hundreds of thousands of clones listed, 70% to 90% were seen once. Germline values: CDR1 LGHNA, CDR2 YSLEER. V lost 1 base and J lost 4; bases outside the gene matches: 12. The CDR3 length is 17 residues. The sample comprised peripheral blood. This clonotype originated in a woman aged 18-30 years who had recovered from COVID-19. This sequence joins TRBV4-3 and TRBJ1-2; TRBD1 matches at 7 bases. The CDR3 region is CASSQVPGTEAFYGYTF. The DNA of the CDR3 is TGCGCCAGCAGCCAAGTCCCCGGGACAGAGGCATTCTATGGCTACACCTTC.